This T cell receptor beta chain was identified in a study of radiation and T cells in renal cell carcinoma. Sequencing was performed with immunoSEQ multiplex PCR; in TCRdb, only in-frame clones are kept and a portion is missing. In the table there are around 9,300 clones, roughly 60% of which are singletons. This CDR3 is 16 amino acids long. The ends lost 6 bases at V and 5 bases at J; junction bases unmatched: 5. CDR1 and CDR2 (germline): MNHEY, SMNVEV (reference sequence). Noted treatment: 15 Gy SBRT to primary tumor, nephrectomy 4 weeks later. Nephrectomy followed 15 Gy stereotactic body radiation by 4 weeks. Turning to this clone: The antigen remains undetermined.

Points from the study as a whole: From baseline, blood top tumor clonotypes peaked at 2 weeks post-radiation. In nephrectomy-only tumors, top 100 clonotypes averaged approximately 40%, versus 54% irradiated. Irradiated tumors held more dominant CDR3 motifs than control tumors.

The V gene is TRBV27, the J gene TRBJ2-3; TRBD2 matches at 16 bases. The TCR comes from a woman aged 45-59 years with renal cell carcinoma. The specimen was tumor tissue, collected from a patient whose treatment included radiotherapy and nephrectomy. CDR3 sequence (DNA): TGTGCCAGCAGGGGACTAGCGGGGGGGCCAGAAGATACGCAGTATTTT. Protein product: CASRGLAGGPEDTQYF.